The clone carrying this TCR beta chain was seen a few times. Its antigen is not identified. This sample is drawn from a study of cytomegalovirus exposure and HLA in healthy donors. Trimming cost V 3 bases and J 5 bases; bases outside gene matches: 12. The CDR3 totals 16 residues. Germline CDR1 is SGHTA and CDR2 is FQGTGA. 60 Vbeta and 13 Jbeta primers were used in PCR. The data were produced by immunoSEQ multiplex PCR, yet TCRdb's version contains in-frame clones alone and is incomplete. Among roughly 93,000 clones listed, roughly three quarters were seen once. Study conclusions and caveats: Listed as cytomegalovirus-associated were 164 TCR beta chains. It was reported that TCR beta sequences correctly inferred the HLA-A and HLA-B alleles for most subjects.

This chain connects TRBV7-3 to TRBJ1-2, with 7 bases aligning to TRBD1. This TCR was sampled from a man aged 40-50 years in good health and CMV-seronegative. Input material: PBMCs. As DNA, the CDR3 is TGTGCCAGCAGCTTCCGCGCCGGGACAGTAAGATATGGCTACACCTTC. It translates to CASSFRAGTVRYGYTF.